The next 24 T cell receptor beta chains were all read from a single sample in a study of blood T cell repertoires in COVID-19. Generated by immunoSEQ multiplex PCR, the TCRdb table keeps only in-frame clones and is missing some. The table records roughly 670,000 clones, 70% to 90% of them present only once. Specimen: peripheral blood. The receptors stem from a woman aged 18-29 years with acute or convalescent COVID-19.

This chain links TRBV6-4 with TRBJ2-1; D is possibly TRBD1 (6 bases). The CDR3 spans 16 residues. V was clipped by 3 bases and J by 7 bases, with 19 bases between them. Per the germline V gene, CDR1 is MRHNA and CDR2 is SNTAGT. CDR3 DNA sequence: TGTGCCAGCAGTGAAACCGGGGCAGGGGTTGGGAATGAGCAGTTCTTC. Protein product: CASSETGAGVGNEQFF.

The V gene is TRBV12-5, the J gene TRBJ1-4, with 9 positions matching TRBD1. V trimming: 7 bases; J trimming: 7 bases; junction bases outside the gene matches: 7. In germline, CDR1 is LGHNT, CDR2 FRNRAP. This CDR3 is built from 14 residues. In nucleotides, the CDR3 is TGTGCTAGTGTCCCCGGGACAGGGAGTGAAAAACTGTTTTTT. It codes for CASVPGTGSEKLFF.

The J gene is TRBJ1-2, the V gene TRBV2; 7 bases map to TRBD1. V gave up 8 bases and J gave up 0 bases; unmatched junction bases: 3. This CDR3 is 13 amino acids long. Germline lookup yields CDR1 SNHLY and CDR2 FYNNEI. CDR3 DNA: TGTGCCAGCCCCCAGGGGGCTAACTATGGCTACACCTTC. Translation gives CASPQGANYGYTF.

Written as DNA, the CDR3 is TGTGCCAGCAGCTTCCCTAAGTCGGGTCCCACAGATACGCAGTATTTT. Its protein product is CASSFPKSGPTDTQYF. This sequence joins TRBV5-6 and TRBJ2-3; D is uncertain. This CDR3 comprises 16 residues. Germline values: CDR1 SGHDT, CDR2 YYEEEE. Between the trimmed V and J ends, which lost 2 bases and 2 bases, there was a span of 15 bases.

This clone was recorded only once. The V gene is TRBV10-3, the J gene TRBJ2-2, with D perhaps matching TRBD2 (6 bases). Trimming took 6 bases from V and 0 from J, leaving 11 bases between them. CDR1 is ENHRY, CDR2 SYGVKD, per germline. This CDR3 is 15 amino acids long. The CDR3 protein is CAIRDGTPNTGELFF. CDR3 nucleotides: TGTGCCATCAGGGACGGGACTCCGAACACCGGGGAGCTGTTTTTT.

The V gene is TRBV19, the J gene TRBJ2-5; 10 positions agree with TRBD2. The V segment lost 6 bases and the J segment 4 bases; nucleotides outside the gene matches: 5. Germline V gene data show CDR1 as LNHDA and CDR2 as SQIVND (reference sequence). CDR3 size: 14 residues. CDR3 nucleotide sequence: TGTGCCAGTAGATCCAGCGGGGGGGCAGAGACCCAGTACTTC. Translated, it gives CASRSSGGAETQYF.

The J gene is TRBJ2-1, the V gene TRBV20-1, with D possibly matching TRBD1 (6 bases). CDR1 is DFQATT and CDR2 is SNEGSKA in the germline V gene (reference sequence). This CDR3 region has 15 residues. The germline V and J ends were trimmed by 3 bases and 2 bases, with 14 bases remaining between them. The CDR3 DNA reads TGCAGTGCTAGTACCCGACAGGCCCCCTACAATGAGCAGTTCTTC. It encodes CSASTRQAPYNEQFF.

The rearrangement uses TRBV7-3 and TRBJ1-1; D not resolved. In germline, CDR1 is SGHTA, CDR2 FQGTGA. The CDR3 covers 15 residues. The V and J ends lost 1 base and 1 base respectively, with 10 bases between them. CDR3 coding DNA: TGTGCCAGCAGCTTAATGGGAGGATCGAACACTGAAGCTTTCTTT. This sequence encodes CASSLMGGSNTEAFF.

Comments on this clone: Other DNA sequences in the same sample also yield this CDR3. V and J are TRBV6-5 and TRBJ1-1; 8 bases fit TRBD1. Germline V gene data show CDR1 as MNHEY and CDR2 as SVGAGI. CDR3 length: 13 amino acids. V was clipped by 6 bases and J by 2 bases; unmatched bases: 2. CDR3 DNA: TGTGCCAGCAGCGACAGGGGAAACACTGAAGCTTTCTTT. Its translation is CASSDRGNTEAFF.

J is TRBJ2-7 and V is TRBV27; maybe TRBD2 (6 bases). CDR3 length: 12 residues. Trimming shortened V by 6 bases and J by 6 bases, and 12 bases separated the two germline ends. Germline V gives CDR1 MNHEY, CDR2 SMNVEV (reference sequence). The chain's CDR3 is CASRTGVGEQYF. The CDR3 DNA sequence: TGTGCCAGCAGGACGGGGGTAGGCGAGCAGTACTTC.

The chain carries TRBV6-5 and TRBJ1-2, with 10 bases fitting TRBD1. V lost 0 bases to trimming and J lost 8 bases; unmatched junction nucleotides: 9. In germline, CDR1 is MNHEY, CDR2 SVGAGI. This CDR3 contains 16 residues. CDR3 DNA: TGTGCCAGCAGTTACTCAAAGACAGGGGGCGATCGCGGCTACACCTTC. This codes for CASSYSKTGGDRGYTF.

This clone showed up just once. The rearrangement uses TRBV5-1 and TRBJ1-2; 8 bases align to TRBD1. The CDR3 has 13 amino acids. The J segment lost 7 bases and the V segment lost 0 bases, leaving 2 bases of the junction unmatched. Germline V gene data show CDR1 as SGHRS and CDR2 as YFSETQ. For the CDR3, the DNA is TGCGCCAGCAGCTTGGGACAGGGGCCTGGCTACACCTTC. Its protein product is CASSLGQGPGYTF. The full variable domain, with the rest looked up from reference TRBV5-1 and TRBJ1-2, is KAGVTQTPRYLIKTRGQQVTLSCSPISGHRSVSWYQQTPGQGLQFLFEYFSETQRNKGNFPGRFSGRQFSNSRSEMNVSTLELGDSALYLCASSLGQGPGYTFGSGTRLTVV.

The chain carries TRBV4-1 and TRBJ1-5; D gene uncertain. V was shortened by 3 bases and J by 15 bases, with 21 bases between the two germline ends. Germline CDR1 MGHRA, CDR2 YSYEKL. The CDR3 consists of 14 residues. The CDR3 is CASSQRVGSRFPHF. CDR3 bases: TGCGCCAGCAGCCAGAGGGTCGGGTCCAGATTCCCGCATTTT.

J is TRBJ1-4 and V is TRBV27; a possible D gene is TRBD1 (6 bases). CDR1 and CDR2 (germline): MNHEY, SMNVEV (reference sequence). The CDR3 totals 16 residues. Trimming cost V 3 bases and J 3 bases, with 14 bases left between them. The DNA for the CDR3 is TGTGCCAGCAGTTTTACAGGGCGTGAAGCTAATGAAAAACTGTTTTTT. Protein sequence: CASSFTGREANEKLFF.

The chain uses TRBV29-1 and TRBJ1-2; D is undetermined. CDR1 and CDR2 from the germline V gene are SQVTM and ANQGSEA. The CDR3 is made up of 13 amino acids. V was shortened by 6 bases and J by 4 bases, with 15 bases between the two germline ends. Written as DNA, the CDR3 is TGCAGCGTAGACGAGACGCGGCTCTATGGCTACACCTTC. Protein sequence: CSVDETRLYGYTF.

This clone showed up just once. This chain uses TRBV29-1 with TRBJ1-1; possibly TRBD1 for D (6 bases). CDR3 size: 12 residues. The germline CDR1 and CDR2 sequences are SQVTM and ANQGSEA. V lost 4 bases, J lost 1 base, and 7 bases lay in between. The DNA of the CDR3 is TGCAGCGTTGGGGACACGAACACTGAAGCTTTCTTT. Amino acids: CSVGDTNTEAFF.

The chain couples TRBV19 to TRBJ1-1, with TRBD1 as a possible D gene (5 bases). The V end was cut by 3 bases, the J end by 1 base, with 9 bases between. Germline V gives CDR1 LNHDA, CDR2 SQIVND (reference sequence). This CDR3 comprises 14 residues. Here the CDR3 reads CASSMEGRNTEAFF. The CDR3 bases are TGTGCCAGTAGTATGGAGGGGAGGAACACTGAAGCTTTCTTT.

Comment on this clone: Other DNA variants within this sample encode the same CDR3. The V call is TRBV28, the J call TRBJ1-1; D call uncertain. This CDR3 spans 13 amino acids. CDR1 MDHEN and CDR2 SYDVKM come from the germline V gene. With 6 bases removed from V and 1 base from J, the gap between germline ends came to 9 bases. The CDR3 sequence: CASSRTENTEAFF. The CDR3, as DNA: TGTGCCAGCAGCCGAACAGAGAACACTGAAGCTTTCTTT.

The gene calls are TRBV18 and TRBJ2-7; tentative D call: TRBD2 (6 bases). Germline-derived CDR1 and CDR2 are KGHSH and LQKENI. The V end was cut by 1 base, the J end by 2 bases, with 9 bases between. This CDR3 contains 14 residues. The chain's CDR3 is CASSPRRDTYEQYF. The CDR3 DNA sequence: TGTGCCAGCTCACCACGGCGGGATACCTACGAGCAGTACTTC.

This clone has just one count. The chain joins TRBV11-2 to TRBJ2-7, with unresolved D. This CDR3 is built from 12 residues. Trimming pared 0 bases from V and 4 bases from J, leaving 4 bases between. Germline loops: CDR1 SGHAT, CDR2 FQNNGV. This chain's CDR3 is CASSLDRYEQYF. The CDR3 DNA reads TGTGCCAGCAGCTTAGATCGGTACGAGCAGTACTTC.

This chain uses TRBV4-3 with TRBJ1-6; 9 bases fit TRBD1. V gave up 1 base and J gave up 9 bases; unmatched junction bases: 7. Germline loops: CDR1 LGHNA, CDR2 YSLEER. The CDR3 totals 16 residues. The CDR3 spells CASSQGTGTGSSPLHF. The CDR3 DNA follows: TGCGCCAGCAGCCAAGGTACCGGGACAGGGAGTTCACCCCTCCACTTT.

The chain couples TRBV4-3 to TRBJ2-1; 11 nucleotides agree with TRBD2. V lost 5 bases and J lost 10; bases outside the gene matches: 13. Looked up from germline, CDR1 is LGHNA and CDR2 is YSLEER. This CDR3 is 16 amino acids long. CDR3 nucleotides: TGCGCCAGCAGCGGAAGTCTAGCGGGGGGCTCCTCCGAGCAGTTCTTC. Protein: CASSGSLAGGSSEQFF.

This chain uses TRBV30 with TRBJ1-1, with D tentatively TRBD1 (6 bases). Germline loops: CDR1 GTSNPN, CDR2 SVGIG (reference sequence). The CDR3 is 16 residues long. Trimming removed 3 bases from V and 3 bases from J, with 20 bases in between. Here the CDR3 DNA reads TGTGCCTGGAGGAGGGGAGGGGGACTAGTTTACACTGAAGCTTTCTTT. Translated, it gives CAWRRGGGLVYTEAFF.

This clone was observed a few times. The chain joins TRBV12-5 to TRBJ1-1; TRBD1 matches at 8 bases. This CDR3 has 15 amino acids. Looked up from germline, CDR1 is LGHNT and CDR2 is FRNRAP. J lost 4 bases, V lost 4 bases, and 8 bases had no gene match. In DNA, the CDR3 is TGTGCTAGTGGTTCTCGACAGGGGTTCGGCACTGAAGCTTTCTTT. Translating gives CASGSRQGFGTEAFF.